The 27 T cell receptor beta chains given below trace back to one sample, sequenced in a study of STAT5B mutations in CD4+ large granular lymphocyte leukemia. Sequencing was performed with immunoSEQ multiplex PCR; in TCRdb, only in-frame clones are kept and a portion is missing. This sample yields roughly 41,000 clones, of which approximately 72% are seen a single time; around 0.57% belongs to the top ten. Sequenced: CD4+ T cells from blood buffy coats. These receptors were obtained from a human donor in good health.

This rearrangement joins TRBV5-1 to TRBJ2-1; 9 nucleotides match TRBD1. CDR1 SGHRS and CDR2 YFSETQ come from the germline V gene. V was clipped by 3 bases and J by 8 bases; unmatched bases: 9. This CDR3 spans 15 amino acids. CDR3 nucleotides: TGCGCCAGCAGCTCCCGGGACAGGGCCAGAGATGAGCAGTTCTTC. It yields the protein CASSSRDRARDEQFF.

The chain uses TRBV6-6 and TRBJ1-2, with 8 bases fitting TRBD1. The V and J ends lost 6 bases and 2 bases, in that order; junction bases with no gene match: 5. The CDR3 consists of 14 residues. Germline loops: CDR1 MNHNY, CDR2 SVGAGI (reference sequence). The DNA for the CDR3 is TGTGCCAGCAGCCGGACAGGGACGAACTATGGCTACACCTTC. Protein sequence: CASSRTGTNYGYTF.

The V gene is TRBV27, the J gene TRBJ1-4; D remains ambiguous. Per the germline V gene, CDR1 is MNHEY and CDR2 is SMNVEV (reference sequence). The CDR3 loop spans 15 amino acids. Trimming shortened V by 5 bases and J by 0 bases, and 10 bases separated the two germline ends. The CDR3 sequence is CASSPFRSTNEKLFF. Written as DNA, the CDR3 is TGTGCCAGCAGTCCTTTTAGGTCAACTAATGAAAAACTGTTTTTT.

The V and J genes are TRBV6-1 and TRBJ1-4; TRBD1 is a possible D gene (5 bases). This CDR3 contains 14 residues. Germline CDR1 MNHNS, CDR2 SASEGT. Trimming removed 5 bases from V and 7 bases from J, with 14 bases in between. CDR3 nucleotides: TGTGCCAGCAGTCATGGATCCGGGGGTGAAAAACTGTTTTTT. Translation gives CASSHGSGGEKLFF.

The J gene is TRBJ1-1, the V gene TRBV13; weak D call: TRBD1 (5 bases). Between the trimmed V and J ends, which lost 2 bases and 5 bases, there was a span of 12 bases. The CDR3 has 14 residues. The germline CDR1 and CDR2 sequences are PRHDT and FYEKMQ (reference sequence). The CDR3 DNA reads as TGTGCCAGCAGCTTAAATCGGGGGTTAACTGAAGCTTTCTTT. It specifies CASSLNRGLTEAFF.

CDR3 protein: CASNRAGVGETQYF. The CDR3 DNA follows: TGTGCCAGCAATCGAGCGGGAGTAGGAGAGACCCAGTACTTC. The chain uses TRBV27 and TRBJ2-5; 8 bases are a match to TRBD2. This CDR3 region has 14 residues. Germline V lookup: CDR1 MNHEY, CDR2 SMNVEV (reference sequence). After removal of 7 bases from V and 4 bases from J, the junction contained 8 bases not matched to a gene.

The CDR3 DNA reads TGTGCCATAGGGACATACAATGAGCAGTTCTTC. Translation gives CAIGTYNEQFF. This chain uses TRBV19 with TRBJ2-1, with a tentative D call TRBD1 (6 bases). V gave up 10 bases and J gave up 4 bases, with 8 bases separating them. CDR3 length: 11 amino acids. Germline V gives CDR1 LNHDA, CDR2 SQIVND (reference sequence).

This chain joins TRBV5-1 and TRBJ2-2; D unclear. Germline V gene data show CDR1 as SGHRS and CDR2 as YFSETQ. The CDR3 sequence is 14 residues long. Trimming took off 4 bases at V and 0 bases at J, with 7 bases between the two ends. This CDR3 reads CASSTDSNTGELFF. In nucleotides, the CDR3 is TGCGCCAGCAGCACTGATTCGAACACCGGGGAGCTGTTTTTT.

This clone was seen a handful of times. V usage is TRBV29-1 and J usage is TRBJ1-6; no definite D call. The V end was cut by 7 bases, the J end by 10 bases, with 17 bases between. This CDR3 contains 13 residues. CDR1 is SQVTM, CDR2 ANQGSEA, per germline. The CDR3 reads CSAQFRSGSPLHF. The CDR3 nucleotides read TGCAGCGCCCAGTTCCGCTCGGGGTCACCCCTCCACTTT.

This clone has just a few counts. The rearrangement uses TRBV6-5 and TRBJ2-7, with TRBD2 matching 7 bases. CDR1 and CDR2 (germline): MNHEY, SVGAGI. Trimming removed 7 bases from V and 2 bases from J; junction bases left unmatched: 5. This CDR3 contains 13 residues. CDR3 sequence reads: CASTSGMTYEQYF. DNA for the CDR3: TGTGCCAGCACCAGCGGGATGACCTACGAGCAGTACTTC.

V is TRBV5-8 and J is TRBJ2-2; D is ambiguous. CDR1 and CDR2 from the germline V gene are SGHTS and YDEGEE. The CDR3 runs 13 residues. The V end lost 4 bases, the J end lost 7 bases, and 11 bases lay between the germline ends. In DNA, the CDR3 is TGTGCCAGCAGCCTACGGACGCGCGGGGAGCTGTTTTTT. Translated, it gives CASSLRTRGELFF.

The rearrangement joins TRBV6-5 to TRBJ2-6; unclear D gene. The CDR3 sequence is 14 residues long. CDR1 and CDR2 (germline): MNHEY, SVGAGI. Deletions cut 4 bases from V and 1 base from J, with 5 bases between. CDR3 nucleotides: TGTGCCAGCAGTTTAGTGTCTGGGGCCAACGTCCTGACTTTC. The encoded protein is CASSLVSGANVLTF.

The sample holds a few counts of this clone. The CDR3 nucleotides are TGTGCCAGCAGCTTAGGACTAGCGGGAAAAGAGACCCAGTACTTC. Its translation is CASSLGLAGKETQYF. The gene calls are TRBV11-2 and TRBJ2-5; 11 bases line up with TRBD2. Trimming cost V 1 base and J 3 bases; bases outside gene matches: 1. This CDR3 has 15 residues. CDR1 is SGHAT, CDR2 FQNNGV, per germline. The full variable domain, its missing parts supplied by reference TRBV11-2 and TRBJ2-5, is EAGVAQSPRYKIIEKRQSVAFWCNPISGHATLYWYQQILGQGPKLLIQFQNNGVVDDSQLPKDRFSAERLKGVDSTLKIQPAKLEDSAVYLCASSLGLAGKETQYFGPGTRLLVL.

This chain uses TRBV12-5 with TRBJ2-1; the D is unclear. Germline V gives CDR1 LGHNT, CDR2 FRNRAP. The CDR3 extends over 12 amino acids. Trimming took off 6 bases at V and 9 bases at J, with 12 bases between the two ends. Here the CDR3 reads CASGATRREQFF. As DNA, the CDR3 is TGTGCTAGTGGAGCAACCCGTCGTGAGCAGTTCTTC.

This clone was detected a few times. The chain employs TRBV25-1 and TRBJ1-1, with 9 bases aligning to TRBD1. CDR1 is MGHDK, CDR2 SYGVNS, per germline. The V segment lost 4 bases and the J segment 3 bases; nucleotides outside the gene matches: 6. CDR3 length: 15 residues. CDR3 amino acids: CASSVTGGADTEAFF. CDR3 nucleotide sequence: TGTGCCAGCAGTGTTACAGGGGGCGCGGACACTGAAGCTTTCTTT.

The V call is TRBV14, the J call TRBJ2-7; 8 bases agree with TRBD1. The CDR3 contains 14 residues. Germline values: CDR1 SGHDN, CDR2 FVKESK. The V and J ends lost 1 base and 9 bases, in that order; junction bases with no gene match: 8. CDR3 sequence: CASSQARGLTRQYF. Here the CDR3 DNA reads TGTGCCAGCAGCCAAGCCAGGGGGCTTACCAGGCAGTACTTC.

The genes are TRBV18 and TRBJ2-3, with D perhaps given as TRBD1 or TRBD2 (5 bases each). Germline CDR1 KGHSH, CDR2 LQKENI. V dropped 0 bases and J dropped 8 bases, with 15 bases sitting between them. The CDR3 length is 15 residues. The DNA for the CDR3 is TGTGCCAGCTCACCACCGTCTGAGAGGGGCGCTACGCAGTATTTT. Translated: CASSPPSERGATQYF.

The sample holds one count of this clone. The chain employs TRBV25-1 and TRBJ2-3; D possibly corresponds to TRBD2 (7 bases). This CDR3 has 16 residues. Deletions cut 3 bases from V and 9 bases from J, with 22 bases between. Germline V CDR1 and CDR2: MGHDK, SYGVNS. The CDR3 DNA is TGTGCCAGCAGTGACGCTAGGTGGGGGGGCGCCGGGACGCAGTATTTT. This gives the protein CASSDARWGGAGTQYF.

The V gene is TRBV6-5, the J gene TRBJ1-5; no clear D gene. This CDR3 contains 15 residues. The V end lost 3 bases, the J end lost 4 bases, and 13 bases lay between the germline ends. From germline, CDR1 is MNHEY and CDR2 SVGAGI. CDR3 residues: CASSYRSSGNQPQHF. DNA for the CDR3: TGTGCCAGCAGTTATCGGTCCAGTGGGAATCAGCCCCAGCATTTT.

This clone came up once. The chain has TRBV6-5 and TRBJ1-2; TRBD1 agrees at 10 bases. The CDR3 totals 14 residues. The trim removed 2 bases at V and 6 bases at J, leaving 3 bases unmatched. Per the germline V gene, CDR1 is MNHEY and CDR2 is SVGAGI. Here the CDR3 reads CASSYDRGRDGYTF. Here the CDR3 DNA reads TGTGCCAGCAGTTACGACAGGGGGCGAGATGGCTACACCTTC.

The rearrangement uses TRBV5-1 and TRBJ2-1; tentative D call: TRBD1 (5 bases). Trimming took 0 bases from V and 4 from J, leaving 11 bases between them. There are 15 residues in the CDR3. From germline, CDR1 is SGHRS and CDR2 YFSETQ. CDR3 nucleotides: TGCGCCAGCAGCTTGGAAGACACAGGTTACAATGAGCAGTTCTTC. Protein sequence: CASSLEDTGYNEQFF.

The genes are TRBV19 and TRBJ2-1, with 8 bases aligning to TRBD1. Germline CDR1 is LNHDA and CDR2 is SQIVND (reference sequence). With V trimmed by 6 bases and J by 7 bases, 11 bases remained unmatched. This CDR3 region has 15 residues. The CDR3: CASSPVQGAGNEQFF. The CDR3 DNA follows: TGTGCCAGTAGCCCGGTGCAGGGGGCAGGTAATGAGCAGTTCTTC. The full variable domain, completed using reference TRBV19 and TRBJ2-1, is DGGITQSPKYLFRKEGQNVTLSCEQNLNHDAMYWYRQDPGQGLRLIYYSQIVNDFQKGDIAEGYSVSREKKESFPLTVTSAQKNPTAFYLCASSPVQGAGNEQFFGPGTRLTVL.

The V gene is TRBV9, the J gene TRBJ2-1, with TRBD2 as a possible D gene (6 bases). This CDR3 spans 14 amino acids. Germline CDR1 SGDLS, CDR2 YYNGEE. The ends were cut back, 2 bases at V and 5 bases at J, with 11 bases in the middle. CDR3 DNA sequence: TGTGCCAGCAGCGTGCTAGCGAGGGACAATGAGCAGTTCTTC. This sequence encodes CASSVLARDNEQFF.

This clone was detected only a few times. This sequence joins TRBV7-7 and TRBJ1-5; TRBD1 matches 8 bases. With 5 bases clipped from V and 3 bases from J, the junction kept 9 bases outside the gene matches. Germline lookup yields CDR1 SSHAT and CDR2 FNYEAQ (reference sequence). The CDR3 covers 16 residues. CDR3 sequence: CASSRAGQGINQPQHF. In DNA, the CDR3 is TGTGCCAGCAGCCGAGCCGGACAGGGAATCAATCAGCCCCAGCATTTT.

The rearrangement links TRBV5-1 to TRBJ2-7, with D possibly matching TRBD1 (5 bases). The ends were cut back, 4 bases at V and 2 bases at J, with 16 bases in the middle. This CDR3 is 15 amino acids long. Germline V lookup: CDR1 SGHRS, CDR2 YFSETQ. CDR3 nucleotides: TGCGCCAGCAGCCTACTACAGGACCCGACCTACGAGCAGTACTTC. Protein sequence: CASSLLQDPTYEQYF. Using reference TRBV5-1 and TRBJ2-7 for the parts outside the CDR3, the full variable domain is KAGVTQTPRYLIKTRGQQVTLSCSPISGHRSVSWYQQTPGQGLQFLFEYFSETQRNKGNFPGRFSGRQFSNSRSEMNVSTLELGDSALYLCASSLLQDPTYEQYFGPGTRLTVT.

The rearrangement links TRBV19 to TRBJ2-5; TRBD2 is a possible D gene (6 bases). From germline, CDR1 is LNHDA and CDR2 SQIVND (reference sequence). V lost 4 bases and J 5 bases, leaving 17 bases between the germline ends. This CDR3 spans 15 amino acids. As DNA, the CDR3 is TGTGCCAGTAGTAACCCTCGGGTTGCGGGGGAGACCCAGTACTTC. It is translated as CASSNPRVAGETQYF. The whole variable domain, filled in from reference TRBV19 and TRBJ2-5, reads DGGITQSPKYLFRKEGQNVTLSCEQNLNHDAMYWYRQDPGQGLRLIYYSQIVNDFQKGDIAEGYSVSREKKESFPLTVTSAQKNPTAFYLCASSNPRVAGETQYFGPGTRLLVL.

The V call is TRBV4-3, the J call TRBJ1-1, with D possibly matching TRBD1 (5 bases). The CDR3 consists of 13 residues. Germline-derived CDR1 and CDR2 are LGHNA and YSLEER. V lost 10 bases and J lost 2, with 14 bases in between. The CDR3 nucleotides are TGCGCCACCTCCTTGACAGTCAACACTGAAGCTTTCTTT. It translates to CATSLTVNTEAFF.